This T cell receptor beta chain was retrieved from a study of response to subunit inactivated influenza vaccine. Regarding the study as a whole: After each seasonal influenza vaccination, few new T cells are recruited, the authors suggested.

TCRdb reprocessed the RT-PCR reads with MiXCR, giving one entry per CDR3 protein. Here the sample spans 500,000 to 750,000 distinct CDR3 sequences, around 15% being singletons. About this clonotype: Antigen specificity is unknown.

The CDR3 totals 17 residues. Germline V gene sequence: CDR1 MDHEN, CDR2 SYDVKM. V was trimmed by 6 bases and J by 5 bases, leaving 22 bases between them. The receptor comes from a man aged 50-60 years who received an inactivated influenza vaccine. Sequencing used PBMCs from blood, obtained 11 to 12 days after vaccination. The chain joins TRBV28 to TRBJ2-2; the D gene is possibly TRBD2 (6 bases). The CDR3: CASSRTGVSTRTGELFF. The CDR3 nucleotides are TGTGCCAGCAGCCGAACGGGGGTTTCGACAAGGACCGGGGAGCTGTTTTTT.